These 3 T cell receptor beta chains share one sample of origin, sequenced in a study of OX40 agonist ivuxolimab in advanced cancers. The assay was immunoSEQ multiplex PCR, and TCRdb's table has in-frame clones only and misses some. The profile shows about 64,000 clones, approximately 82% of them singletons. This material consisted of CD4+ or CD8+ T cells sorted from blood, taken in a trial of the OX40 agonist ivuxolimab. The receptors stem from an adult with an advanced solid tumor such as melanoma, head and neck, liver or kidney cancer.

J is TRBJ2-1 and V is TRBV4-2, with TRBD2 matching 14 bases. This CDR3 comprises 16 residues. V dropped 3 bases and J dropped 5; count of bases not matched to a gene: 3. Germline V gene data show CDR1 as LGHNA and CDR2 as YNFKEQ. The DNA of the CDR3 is TGTGCCAGCAGCCAGACTAGCGGGGGGGCCCACAATGAGCAGTTCTTC. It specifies CASSQTSGGAHNEQFF.

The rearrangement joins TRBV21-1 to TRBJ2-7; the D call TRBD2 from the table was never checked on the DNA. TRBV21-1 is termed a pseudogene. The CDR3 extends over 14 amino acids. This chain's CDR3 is CASSTSRDFYEQYF. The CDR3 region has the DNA TGTGCCAGCAGCACCTCCCGGGACTTCTACGAGCAGTACTTC.

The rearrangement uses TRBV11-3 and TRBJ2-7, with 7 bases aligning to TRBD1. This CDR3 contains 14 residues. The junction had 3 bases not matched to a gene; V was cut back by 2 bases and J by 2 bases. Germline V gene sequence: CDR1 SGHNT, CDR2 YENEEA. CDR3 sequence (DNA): TGTGCCAGCAGCTTAACAGGGACAGCCTACGAGCAGTACTTC. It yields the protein CASSLTGTAYEQYF.